These 20 T cell receptor beta chains were sequenced from one sample in a study of blood T cells in healthy people across ages. For the second PCR, which ran for about 6 to 11 cycles, a sample-barcoded 5' primer and a J-beta primer mix were used. Using its own MiXCR run on the 5' RACE reads, TCRdb lists one record per CDR3 protein. Of about 570,000 distinct CDR3 sequences listed, around a quarter were seen once; the top ten hold roughly 3.5%. These data were also filed under a second study, of T cells of mothers and their children.

The sequencing input was blood. The receptors were sampled from a boy aged 2-9 years in good health.

The chain carries TRBV20-1 and TRBJ1-4; D unresolved. The CDR3 loop spans 15 amino acids. Germline V gene data show CDR1 as DFQATT and CDR2 as SNEGSKA (reference sequence). The V gene lost 0 bases and the J gene lost 0 bases, with 8 bases spanning the gap. CDR3 coding DNA: TGCAGTGCTAGAGATTATATGGCAACTAATGAAAAACTGTTTTTT. It specifies CSARDYMATNEKLFF.

This clonotype has a handful of counts. V usage is TRBV5-5 and J usage is TRBJ2-7, with a possible D match to TRBD2 (7 bases). This CDR3 has 16 residues. Trimming pared 2 bases from V and 2 bases from J, leaving 17 bases between. CDR1 SGHKS and CDR2 YYEKEE come from the germline V gene (reference sequence). The CDR3 DNA reads TGTGCCAGCAGCTTTCTAGGGGGGGCAATAACCTACGAGCAGTACTTC. Protein: CASSFLGGAITYEQYF.

This clonotype appeared a few times. The J gene is TRBJ2-5, the V gene TRBV7-2; TRBD2 aligns across 8 bases. V lost 0 bases, J lost 2 bases, and 5 bases stayed unmatched. The germline gives CDR1 SGHTA, CDR2 FQGNSA. The CDR3 has 16 amino acids. The CDR3: CASSLAAAGGQETQYF. CDR3 nucleotides: TGTGCCAGCAGCTTAGCGGCGGCGGGGGGACAAGAGACCCAGTACTTC. Supplemented by reference TRBV7-2 and TRBJ2-5, the full variable domain reads GAGVSQSPSNKVTEKGKDVELRCDPISGHTALYWYRQSLGQGLEFLIYFQGNSAPDKSGLPSDRFSAERTGGSVSTLTIQRTQQEDSAVYLCASSLAAAGGQETQYFGPGTRLLVL.

J is TRBJ1-1 and V is TRBV29-1; TRBD1 aligns across 7 bases. Germline CDR1 SQVTM, CDR2 ANQGSEA. Unmatched junction bases numbered 7, after V lost 6 bases and J lost 3 bases. The CDR3 is 13 amino acids. The CDR3: CSVDRVGDTEAFF. CDR3 bases: TGCAGCGTCGACAGGGTTGGGGACACTGAAGCTTTCTTT.

This chain connects TRBV5-4 to TRBJ2-3; TRBD2 matches at 12 bases. J lost 5 bases, V lost 0 bases, and 7 bases had no gene match. The germline gives CDR1 SGHNT, CDR2 YYREEE (reference sequence). The CDR3 is 17 amino acids. Here the CDR3 DNA reads TGTGCCAGCAGCTTGGGACCTAGCGGGGGGGCCAAAGATACGCAGTATTTT. It yields the protein CASSLGPSGGAKDTQYF. Variable domain in full (rest from reference TRBV5-4 and TRBJ2-3): ETGVTQSPTHLIKTRGQQVTLRCSSQSGHNTVSWYQQALGQGPQFIFQYYREEENGRGNFPPRFSGLQFPNYSSELNVNALELDDSALYLCASSLGPSGGAKDTQYFGPGTRLTVL.

Comment on this clonotype: A junction end diverges from the germline sequence, so it may reflect a read error. This chain links TRBV7-2 with TRBJ2-2; D unclear. This CDR3 region has 13 residues. Looked up from germline, CDR1 is SGHTA and CDR2 is FQGNSA. Here the CDR3 DNA reads TGTGCCAGCAGCTTCCCCAACATCGGGGAGCTGTTTTTT. It translates to CASSFPNIGELFF.

CDR3 DNA: TGTGCCAGCAGCTTAGGGGCACAGGGGAGCCTAAATGAGCAGTTCTTC. Protein sequence: CASSLGAQGSLNEQFF. V gene TRBV7-9 combines with J gene TRBJ2-1; 7 bases map to TRBD1. Germline values: CDR1 SEHNR, CDR2 FQNEAQ (reference sequence). The CDR3 consists of 16 residues. Trimming at V came to 1 base and at J to 7 bases, leaving 10 bases not matched to a gene.

V is TRBV2 and J is TRBJ2-1; D is unclear. The length of the CDR3 is 13 residues. Looked up from germline, CDR1 is SNHLY and CDR2 is FYNNEI. V was cut by 6 bases and J by 8 bases, with 14 bases left in between. The CDR3 coding sequence is TGTGCCAGCAGCGTAACCTTTGGGGATGAGCAGTTCTTC. This codes for CASSVTFGDEQFF.

Here the CDR3 DNA reads TGTGCCAGCTCGACCGGGGCTTTCCAAGAGACCCAGTACTTC. This codes for CASSTGAFQETQYF. The V call is TRBV5-5, the J call TRBJ2-5, with D perhaps assigned TRBD1 or TRBD2 (5 bases each). V was shortened by 7 bases and J by 1 base, with 14 bases between the two germline ends. The germline CDR1 and CDR2 sequences are SGHKS and YYEKEE (reference sequence). The CDR3 length is 14 residues.

This clonotype was observed a handful of times. The chain is built from TRBV5-1 and TRBJ2-2, with 9 bases fitting TRBD1. Unmatched junction bases numbered 11, after V lost 4 bases and J lost 7 bases. Germline-derived CDR1 and CDR2 are SGHRS and YFSETQ. The CDR3 runs to 16 residues. The CDR3 loop reads CASSNMGQGFGGELFF. CDR3 nucleotide sequence: TGCGCCAGCAGCAATATGGGACAGGGTTTCGGCGGGGAGCTGTTTTTT.

Only a few counts were recorded for this clonotype. The J gene is TRBJ1-4, the V gene TRBV4-2; D ambiguous. This CDR3 is 15 amino acids long. Trimming took off 2 bases at V and 8 bases at J, with 15 bases between the two ends. Germline CDR1 LGHNA, CDR2 YNFKEQ. CDR3 in DNA: TGTGCCAGCAGCCAATTTGGGGAGGGTGGAGAAAAACTGTTTTTT. This translates into CASSQFGEGGEKLFF.

The J gene is TRBJ1-1, the V gene TRBV20-1; TRBD1 is a possible D gene (5 bases). Germline values: CDR1 DFQATT, CDR2 SNEGSKA (reference sequence). The CDR3 length is 12 residues. Trimming stripped 5 bases from V and 0 bases from J, with 7 bases between. CDR3 DNA sequence: TGCAGTGCTGGAGGGGTGAACACTGAAGCTTTCTTT. Translating gives CSAGGVNTEAFF.

The table lists this clonotype with a few counts. V is TRBV7-2 and J is TRBJ1-2, with 8 bases fitting TRBD1. The CDR3 covers 18 residues. The ends lost 5 bases at V and 0 bases at J; junction bases unmatched: 14. Germline assignment: CDR1 SGHTA and CDR2 FQGNSA. CDR3 in amino acids: CASSLLWTGLASNYGYTF. DNA of the CDR3: TGTGCCAGCAGCCTATTGTGGACAGGGCTAGCCTCTAACTATGGCTACACCTTC.

This clonotype appeared a few times. This chain joins TRBV5-5 and TRBJ1-2; 8 bases are a match to TRBD1. Germline V lookup: CDR1 SGHKS, CDR2 YYEKEE (reference sequence). V was clipped by 4 bases and J by 4 bases; unmatched bases: 6. This CDR3 has 14 amino acids. The CDR3, as DNA: TGTGCCAGCAGCACTCAGGGGGCTACCTATGGCTACACCTTC. Translation gives CASSTQGATYGYTF.

V usage is TRBV12-3 or TRBV12-4 and J usage is TRBJ2-5, with D possibly being TRBD1 or TRBD2 (5 bases each). The V end was cut by 0 bases, the J end by 1 base, with 12 bases between. This CDR3 is 16 amino acids long. The CDR3: CASSLATGQPQETQYF. The CDR3 DNA sequence: TGTGCCAGCAGTTTAGCGACGGGGCAGCCCCAAGAGACCCAGTACTTC.

J is TRBJ1-2 and V is TRBV29-1; D unresolved. Germline values: CDR1 SQVTM, CDR2 ANQGSEA. This CDR3 region has 11 residues. V lost 7 bases to trimming and J lost 7 bases, with 13 bases between them. DNA of the CDR3: TGCAGCGAAATGACGGACGGTGGCTACACCTTC. Translating it yields CSEMTDGGYTF. Variable domain in full (rest from reference TRBV29-1 and TRBJ1-2): SAVISQKPSRDICQRGTSLTIQCQVDSQVTMMFWYRQQPGQSLTLIATANQGSEATYESGFVIDKFPISRPNLTFSTLTVSNMSPEDSSIYLCSEMTDGGYTFGSGTRLTVV.

The chain carries TRBV3-1 and TRBJ2-7, with TRBD2 identical over 7 bases. CDR1 and CDR2 (germline): LGHDT, YNNKEL (reference sequence). This CDR3 contains 16 residues. V shed 4 bases, J shed 2 bases, and the junction held 11 bases outside the gene matches. The chain's CDR3 is CASSLVLGLDPYEQYF. The DNA of the CDR3 is TGTGCCAGCAGCCTTGTTCTCGGACTAGATCCCTACGAGCAGTACTTC.

In this sample, this clonotype turned up many times. This sequence joins TRBV20-1 and TRBJ2-3; 14 nucleotides agree with TRBD2. The V and J ends lost 6 bases and 1 base, in that order; junction bases with no gene match: 3. Germline CDR1 and CDR2: DFQATT and SNEGSKA (reference sequence). This CDR3 is 15 amino acids long. DNA for the CDR3: TGCAGTGCGCGGGGACTAGCGGGAGGCACAGATACGCAGTATTTT. Translated, it gives CSARGLAGGTDTQYF.

This chain connects TRBV23-1 to TRBJ2-5, with 14 bases identical to TRBD2. TRBV23-1 is annotated as an ORF whose role is uncertain. Trimming took 5 bases from V and 4 from J; bases not matched to a gene: 6. CDR3 size: 16 residues. CDR3 in amino acids: CASSKPTSGRGETQYF. CDR3 nucleotides: TGCGCCAGCAGTAAGCCGACTAGCGGGAGGGGAGAGACCCAGTACTTC.

The V call is TRBV23-1, the J call TRBJ2-5; the match to TRBD1 covers 7 bases. TRBV23-1 is an ORF, with its function uncertain. The CDR3 totals 13 residues. Unmatched junction bases numbered 7, after V lost 10 bases and J lost 2 bases. The CDR3 reads CATSGTVQETQYF. The CDR3 nucleotides read TGCGCCACCTCCGGGACAGTACAAGAGACCCAGTACTTC.